Listed below are T cell receptor beta chains from one sample, sequenced in a study of T-cell memory formation after mild COVID-19. MiXCR was run by TCRdb on the 5' RACE reads, yielding one entry per CDR3 protein. The data contain almost 350,000 distinct CDR3 sequences, roughly 20% of them seen just once; the ten biggest clones take up around 20%. Source material: PBMCs or a T cell subset sorted from them (not recorded which). These receptors were obtained from a man in his late teens or twenties who had mild COVID-19 (a few samples of this study predate the infection). Cell type and time point are not known. Each CDR3 is given with its conserved first and last residue. The order of the fields is J gene, clone size, V gene, D gene, CDR3 protein, CDR3 DNA. A D gene is named only where the DNA matches it firmly. Only part of the rows carry a size: once, few, many, or a class if the clone is expanded.

TRBJ2-7,-,TRBV4-3,-,CASSQDVEGIYEQYF,TGCGCCAGCAGCCAAGATGTAGAGGGGATCTACGAGCAGTACTTC
TRBJ1-1,-,TRBV7-6,TRBD1,CASSSDRGGTEAFF,TGTGCCAGCAGCTCCGACAGGGGGGGAACTGAAGCTTTCTTT
TRBJ2-2,few,TRBV7-7,-,CASSLTVTGELFF,TGTGCTAGCAGCTTAACGGTCACCGGGGAGCTGTTTTTT
TRBJ1-6,many,TRBV10-3,-,CAITGDYNSPLHF,TGTGCCATCACGGGGGACTATAATTCACCCCTCCACTTT
TRBJ2-1,few,TRBV4-3,TRBD1,CASSQDRGSSYNEQFF,TGCGCCAGCAGCCAAGACAGGGGGAGCTCCTACAATGAGCAGTTCTTC
TRBJ2-5,few,TRBV20-1,TRBD1,CSAQTGGAGETQYF,TGCAGTGCTCAAACAGGGGGCGCGGGGGAGACCCAGTACTTC
TRBJ1-5,few,TRBV7-2,TRBD1,CASSDHRGEQPQHF,TGTGCCAGCAGCGACCACAGGGGGGAACAGCCCCAGCATTTT
TRBJ1-4,few,TRBV5-1,TRBD1,CASSLGQGEKLFF,TGCGCCAGCAGCTTGGGACAGGGTGAAAAACTGTTTTTT
TRBJ1-2,few,TRBV5-1,TRBD1,CASRGATGGHTNYGYTF,TGCGCCAGTAGAGGGGCGACAGGGGGCCATACTAACTATGGCTACACCTTC
TRBJ1-2,-,TRBV3-1,-,CASSHLDSNYGYTF,TGTGCCAGCAGCCACCTGGACAGCAACTATGGCTACACCTTC
TRBJ1-6,few,TRBV3-1,TRBD1,CASSRTGVNSPLHF,TGTGCCAGCAGCCGGACAGGGGTTAATTCACCCCTCCACTTT
TRBJ1-3,few,TRBV10-3,TRBD1,CAISGTGGTGNTIYF,TGTGCCATCAGTGGGACAGGGGGTACTGGAAACACCATATATTTT
TRBJ1-2,-,TRBV20-1,-,CSADDRANYGYTF,TGCAGTGCGGACGACAGAGCTAACTATGGCTACACCTTC
TRBJ1-4,-,TRBV7-9,TRBD1,CASSKRDRGQLFF,TGTGCCAGCAGCAAGCGCGACAGGGGTCAACTGTTTTTT
TRBJ2-3,few,TRBV5-1,TRBD2,CASSEGTSGYTDTQYF,TGCGCCAGCAGCGAGGGGACTAGCGGATACACAGATACGCAGTATTTT
TRBJ2-7,-,TRBV6-2/TRBV6-3,-,CASSYSRGYEQYF,TGTGCCAGCAGTTACTCACGGGGCTACGAGCAGTACTTC
TRBJ2-1,-,TRBV27,-,CASSYGGLEQFF,TGTGCCAGCAGTTACGGGGGCCTGGAGCAGTTCTTC
TRBJ2-1,many,TRBV5-1,-,CASSFGSYGSNEQFF,TGCGCCAGCAGCTTTGGCAGCTATGGTTCCAATGAGCAGTTCTTC
TRBJ2-3,few,TRBV18,TRBD2,CASSPVQRGPSSTDTQYF,TGTGCCAGCTCACCAGTCCAGCGGGGGCCCTCTAGCACAGATACGCAGTATTTT
TRBJ2-3,-,TRBV2,-,CASSFSQGSDTQYF,TGTGCCAGCTCATTCTCACAGGGTTCAGATACGCAGTATTTT
TRBJ2-3,once,TRBV20-1,-,CSARRALSPDTQYF,TGCAGTGCTAGGAGAGCCCTCTCTCCAGATACGCAGTATTTT
TRBJ2-5,-,TRBV9,TRBD2,CASSGTSGGQETQYF,TGTGCCAGCAGCGGGACTAGCGGGGGACAAGAGACCCAGTACTTC
TRBJ2-5,-,TRBV7-2,-,CASSLVASYQETQYF,TGTGCCAGCAGCTTAGTTGCCAGCTACCAAGAGACCCAGTACTTC
TRBJ2-5,few,TRBV7-6,-,CASSLRLEETQYF,TGTGCCAGCAGCTTGAGACTGGAGGAGACCCAGTACTTC
TRBJ1-1,few,TRBV5-1,-,CASSLGQENPNTEAFF,TGCGCCAGCAGCTTGGGGCAGGAAAACCCAAACACTGAAGCTTTCTTT
TRBJ1-2,-,TRBV19,TRBD1,CASRTGRGYTF,TGTGCCAGTAGGACAGGGCGAGGCTACACCTTC
TRBJ2-3,few,TRBV7-9,-,CASSFPVAPAAQLNTQYF,TGTGCCAGCAGCTTTCCAGTGGCGCCCGCGGCCCAATTGAATACGCAGTATTTT
TRBJ1-4,-,TRBV12-3/TRBV12-4,TRBD1,CASSFRDRDEKLFF,TGTGCCAGCAGTTTTCGGGACAGGGACGAAAAACTGTTTTTT
TRBJ2-7,-,TRBV7-9,-,CASSPRPDSYEQYF,TGTGCCAGCAGCCCAAGACCGGACAGCTACGAGCAGTACTTC
TRBJ2-3,-,TRBV5-1,TRBD2,CASSGSLAGPRTDTQYF,TGCGCAAGCAGCGGAAGTCTAGCGGGGCCCCGCACAGATACGCAGTATTTT
TRBJ2-5,many,TRBV12-3/TRBV12-4,-,CASRQDRYQETQYF,TGTGCCAGCAGGCAAGACAGGTACCAAGAGACCCAGTACTTC
TRBJ1-5,-,TRBV7-2,TRBD1,CASSLGGTGHNQPQHF,TGTGCCAGCAGCTTAGGCGGGACAGGGCATAATCAGCCCCAGCATTTT
TRBJ1-4,few,TRBV11-1,-,CASSLGARKNEKLFF,TGTGCCAGCAGCTTAGGGGCTCGGAAAAATGAAAAACTGTTTTTT
TRBJ2-3,-,TRBV5-1,TRBD2,CASSLRSGGTDTQYF,TGCGCCAGCAGCTTGCGATCGGGGGGTACAGATACGCAGTATTTT
TRBJ1-4,-,TRBV2,-,CASRTGEQPNEKLFF,TGTGCCAGCAGGACGGGTGAACAGCCTAATGAAAAACTGTTTTTT
TRBJ1-1,-,TRBV7-2,-,CASSLTGVITEAFF,TGTGCCAGCAGCCTTACCGGAGTGATCACTGAAGCTTTCTTT
TRBJ2-5,few,TRBV20-1,-,CSARSSWSSWTQYF,TGCAGTGCTAGAAGTAGTTGGTCTTCTTGGACCCAGTACTTC
TRBJ2-1,few,TRBV24-1,-,CATSGGAYNEQFF,TGTGCCACCAGTGGGGGGGCGTACAATGAGCAGTTCTTC
TRBJ1-1,-,TRBV11-2,-,CASSLDGF,TGTGCCAGCAGCTTAGATGGCTTT
TRBJ2-7,-,TRBV30,-,CAWSVRWGDHEQYF,TGTGCCTGGAGTGTCCGCTGGGGGGACCACGAGCAGTACTTC
TRBJ1-1,few,TRBV19,-,CATGDRNTEAFF,TGTGCCACCGGCGACAGGAACACTGAAGCTTTCTTT
TRBJ2-5,-,TRBV9,-,CASSVRDAETQYF,TGTGCCAGCAGCGTAAGAGATGCCGAGACCCAGTACTTC
TRBJ2-1,-,TRBV29-1,-,CSVEGLNQPEQFF,TGCAGCGTTGAAGGCTTGAACCAGCCTGAGCAGTTCTTC
TRBJ2-3,few,TRBV29-1,-,CSVEEGRGTNTQYF,TGCAGCGTTGAAGAGGGTCGGGGGACGAATACGCAGTATTTT
TRBJ1-1,-,TRBV20-1,-,CSANTGLYTEAFF,TGCAGTGCTAATACAGGGCTGTACACTGAAGCTTTCTTT
TRBJ2-2,-,TRBV7-6,-,CASSLYGTRAGGELFF,TGTGCCAGCAGCTTATACGGAACTAGGGCGGGCGGGGAGCTGTTTTTT
TRBJ2-2,few,TRBV12-3/TRBV12-4,TRBD1,CASSPQGALGGELFF,TGTGCCAGCAGCCCTCAGGGGGCGCTGGGCGGGGAGCTGTTTTTT